These T cell receptor beta chains were read from a single sample in a study of identical twins. TCRdb re-called the 5' RACE reads through MiXCR, storing one row per CDR3 protein. The sample consists of hundreds of thousands of distinct CDR3 sequences, 8.6% of them appearing once. This sample also appeared in a second study, on yellow fever vaccine responses in identical twins.

What was sequenced was PBMCs. The source is a woman in her late teens or twenties in good health. CDR3s include the opening cysteine and the closing phenylalanine or tryptophan. The order of the fields is clone size, J gene, V gene, D gene, CDR3 protein, CDR3 DNA. The D gene is left open where the match is weak. Clone sizes are given selectively: once, few, many, or a class where the clone is expanded.

clone_size: .
j_call: TRBJ2-7
v_call: TRBV29-1
d_call: .
cdr3_aa: CSVVENPPPYEQYF
cdr3_nt: TGCAGCGTTGTCGAAAATCCCCCACCATACGAGCAGTACTTC

clone_size: .
j_call: TRBJ2-1
v_call: TRBV7-8
d_call: TRBD2
cdr3_aa: CASSLGGGTSGSLSNEQFF
cdr3_nt: TGTGCCAGCAGCTTAGGTGGGGGGACTAGCGGGAGTTTGAGCAATGAGCAGTTCTTC

clone_size: .
j_call: TRBJ2-1
v_call: TRBV29-1
d_call: .
cdr3_aa: CSVEKNSYNEQFF
cdr3_nt: TGCAGCGTAGAAAAGAACTCCTACAATGAGCAGTTCTTC

clone_size: few
j_call: TRBJ2-1
v_call: TRBV6-2/TRBV6-3
d_call: .
cdr3_aa: CASRESAFQFF
cdr3_nt: TGTGCCAGCAGGGAGTCCGCCTTCCAGTTCTTC

clone_size: .
j_call: TRBJ2-7
v_call: TRBV14
d_call: .
cdr3_aa: CASSQAGKASYEQYF
cdr3_nt: TGTGCCAGCAGCCAAGCAGGGAAGGCTTCCTACGAGCAGTACTTC

clone_size: many
j_call: TRBJ2-1
v_call: TRBV7-2
d_call: .
cdr3_aa: CASSQTSFNEQFF
cdr3_nt: TGTGCCAGCAGCCAGACTAGTTTCAATGAGCAGTTCTTC

clone_size: .
j_call: TRBJ2-2
v_call: TRBV20-1
d_call: .
cdr3_aa: CSARVGVGTGELFF
cdr3_nt: TGCAGTGCTAGAGTGGGAGTGGGAACCGGGGAGCTGTTTTTT

clone_size: many
j_call: TRBJ2-7
v_call: TRBV5-1
d_call: .
cdr3_aa: CASSLDSAGGYEQYF
cdr3_nt: TGCGCCAGCAGCTTGGATAGCGCGGGTGGCTACGAGCAGTACTTC

clone_size: few
j_call: TRBJ2-7
v_call: TRBV2
d_call: .
cdr3_aa: CASSEAGVSYEQYF
cdr3_nt: TGTGCCAGCAGTGAAGCGGGAGTGTCCTACGAGCAGTACTTC

clone_size: few
j_call: TRBJ2-3
v_call: TRBV5-1
d_call: TRBD1
cdr3_aa: CASSLLTGGLDTQYF
cdr3_nt: TGCGCCAGCAGCCTCCTGACAGGGGGATTAGATACGCAGTATTTT

clone_size: few
j_call: TRBJ2-7
v_call: TRBV5-1
d_call: .
cdr3_aa: CASSDQGGFNEQYF
cdr3_nt: TGCGCCAGCAGTGACCAGGGGGGCTTCAACGAGCAGTACTTC

clone_size: .
j_call: TRBJ2-5
v_call: TRBV9
d_call: .
cdr3_aa: CASSVFGGGETQYF
cdr3_nt: TGTGCCAGCAGCGTATTTGGGGGCGGGGAGACCCAGTACTTC

clone_size: few
j_call: TRBJ2-3
v_call: TRBV18
d_call: TRBD1
cdr3_aa: CASSPIGTGDTDTQYF
cdr3_nt: TGTGCCAGCTCACCCATAGGGACAGGCGACACAGATACGCAGTATTTT

clone_size: .
j_call: TRBJ2-7
v_call: TRBV11-3
d_call: .
cdr3_aa: CASSLRWDNEQYF
cdr3_nt: TGTGCCAGCAGCTTAAGATGGGACAACGAGCAGTACTTC

clone_size: few
j_call: TRBJ2-5
v_call: TRBV12-3/TRBV12-4
d_call: .
cdr3_aa: CASRPGGAETQYF
cdr3_nt: TGTGCCAGCAGGCCTGGGGGCGCGGAGACCCAGTACTTC

clone_size: many
j_call: TRBJ2-1
v_call: TRBV10-3
d_call: .
cdr3_aa: CAISESQGGDNEQFF
cdr3_nt: TGTGCCATCAGTGAGTCCCAGGGAGGCGACAATGAGCAGTTCTTC

clone_size: .
j_call: TRBJ2-5
v_call: TRBV29-1
d_call: .
cdr3_aa: CSVQGSGTQYF
cdr3_nt: TGCAGCGTTCAGGGGTCTGGGACCCAGTACTTC

clone_size: .
j_call: TRBJ2-2
v_call: TRBV12-3/TRBV12-4
d_call: .
cdr3_aa: CASSLVILVAGELFF
cdr3_nt: TGTGCCAGCAGTTTAGTGATATTGGTCGCCGGGGAGCTGTTTTTT

clone_size: many
j_call: TRBJ2-1
v_call: TRBV10-3
d_call: .
cdr3_aa: CATTFGGSRNEQFF
cdr3_nt: TGTGCCACCACCTTCGGGGGCAGCAGGAATGAGCAGTTCTTC

clone_size: .
j_call: TRBJ1-1
v_call: TRBV29-1
d_call: .
cdr3_aa: CSGERETEAFF
cdr3_nt: TGCAGCGGTGAAAGGGAGACTGAAGCTTTCTTT